The source of this T cell receptor (beta chain) is a study of graft-versus-host responses after intestinal transplantation. Whole-study context: Among the recipients, all got anti-thymocyte globulin induction and then tacrolimus and steroids for two to four years. Study observations and caveats: Circulating GvH clones peaking coincided with falling HvG clones soon after transplant. Clonal ratios of graft-versus-host to host-versus-graft in allografts were high for patients exhibiting graft-donor T cell macrochimerism.

This table comes from immunoSEQ multiplex PCR, and its TCRdb copy is limited to in-frame clones, with some not included. The table records some 100,000 clones, roughly 90% of them present only once. This clone was counted only a few times. What it binds is unknown. The CDR3 is 14 amino acids. Germline CDR1 SEHNR, CDR2 FQNEAQ (reference sequence). With 2 bases removed from V and 4 bases from J, the gap between germline ends came to 10 bases. The receptor was isolated from a human donor who was the organ donor for an intestinal transplant. The V and J genes are TRBV7-9 and TRBJ2-3; D is uncertain. This sample comprised unstimulated CD4+ T cells sorted from spleen or lymph node cells, obtained before transplant. CDR3 amino acids: CASSLTLGADTQYF. The CDR3 DNA reads as TGTGCCAGCAGCTTAACGCTTGGGGCAGATACGCAGTATTTT.